These 10 T cell receptor beta chains came from one sample sequenced in a study of neoadjuvant nivolumab and ipilimumab in lung cancer. This table comes from immunoSEQ multiplex PCR, and its TCRdb copy is limited to in-frame clones, with some not included. The table includes thousands of clones, roughly four fifths detected once. The sequencing here drew on tumor tissue, taken after neoadjuvant nivolumab, alone or with ipilimumab, at or shortly before surgery. The receptors were sampled from an adult with non-small cell lung cancer.

The rearrangement uses TRBV6-5 and TRBJ1-2; D not certain. CDR1 MNHEY and CDR2 SVGAGI come from the germline V gene. V was shortened by 0 bases and J by 5 bases, with 10 bases between the two germline ends. This CDR3 is built from 14 residues. The CDR3 region is CASSYSVVSYGYTF. The CDR3 DNA is TGTGCCAGCAGTTACTCTGTTGTCTCTTATGGCTACACCTTC.

This clone has a handful of counts. The rearrangement links TRBV5-1 to TRBJ1-1; a weak D match, TRBD1 (5 bases). This CDR3 contains 14 residues. V shed 5 bases and J shed 6 bases, with 17 bases lying between them. Germline lookup yields CDR1 SGHRS and CDR2 YFSETQ. Here the CDR3 DNA reads TGCGCCAGCAGTCTTACCCTCGGACAAGCTGAAGCTTTCTTT. Its translation is CASSLTLGQAEAFF.

This clone came up once. The chain carries TRBV11-2 and TRBJ2-2; weak D call: TRBD1 (6 bases). CDR1 and CDR2 (germline): SGHAT, FQNNGV. V lost 3 bases and J lost 1, with 9 bases in between. The CDR3 loop spans 15 amino acids. The CDR3 DNA reads as TGTGCCAGCAGCTTGTTGACAGGGAACACCGGGGAGCTGTTTTTT. This gives the protein CASSLLTGNTGELFF.

The V call is TRBV14, the J call TRBJ2-1, with 12 positions matching TRBD2. V gave up 5 bases and J gave up 14 bases; unmatched junction bases: 13. Per germline, CDR1 SGHDN and CDR2 FVKESK. This CDR3 comprises 15 residues. CDR3 nucleotide sequence: TGTGCCAGCAGCTCGGGACTAGCGGGCCTCGGAGGGGAGTTCTTC. This translates into CASSSGLAGLGGEFF.

This clone occurred once. This rearrangement joins TRBV6-5 to TRBJ1-2, with 7 bases lining up with TRBD1. The CDR3 loop spans 14 amino acids. Germline V lookup: CDR1 MNHEY, CDR2 SVGAGI. The J segment lost 2 bases and the V segment lost 6 bases, leaving 6 bases of the junction unmatched. In nucleotides, the CDR3 is TGTGCCAGCAGACAGGGACAGACGAACTATGGCTACACCTTC. Translated, it gives CASRQGQTNYGYTF.

This chain connects TRBV5-4 to TRBJ2-2, with 8 bases fitting TRBD1. This CDR3 is built from 15 residues. The V gene end was trimmed by 6 bases and the J gene end by 5 bases; junction bases not matched to a gene: 9. Germline V lookup: CDR1 SGHNT, CDR2 YYREEE (reference sequence). CDR3 bases: TGTGCCAGCAAACCTGACAGGGGAGTAACCGGGGAGCTGTTTTTT. Its translation is CASKPDRGVTGELFF.

By frequency in the sample, this clone is large. V usage is TRBV7-9 and J usage is TRBJ2-3; D unresolved. V was trimmed by 5 bases and J by 3 bases, leaving 18 bases between them. Germline CDR1 and CDR2: SEHNR and FQNEAQ (reference sequence). This CDR3 is 16 amino acids long. The CDR3 nucleotides read TGTGCCAGCAGCCCTGGTTTGGGCGACTCTACAGATACGCAGTATTTT. Translation: CASSPGLGDSTDTQYF.

The sample holds a few counts of this clone. The V call is TRBV5-4, the J call TRBJ2-7, with D tentatively TRBD1 or TRBD2 (5 bases each). Germline V gives CDR1 SGHNT, CDR2 YYREEE (reference sequence). This CDR3 has 13 amino acids. Trimming left V 4 bases short and J 5 bases short, with 13 bases between. CDR3 amino acids: CASSPGQDHEQYF. CDR3 bases: TGTGCCAGCAGCCCGGGGCAGGACCACGAGCAGTACTTC.

The CDR3 nucleotides are TGTGCCAGCAGTAAGGAGTATCAGCCCCAGCATTTT. Protein sequence: CASSKEYQPQHF. The chain is built from TRBV6-6 and TRBJ1-5; D remains unclear. The CDR3 extends over 12 amino acids. Per the germline V gene, CDR1 is MNHNY and CDR2 is SVGAGI (reference sequence). Trimming left V 5 bases short and J 5 bases short, with 7 bases between.

This sequence joins TRBV19 and TRBJ1-5; a weak D match, TRBD1 (5 bases). The CDR3 contains 15 residues. V lost 6 bases and J lost 13, with 25 bases in between. Germline assignment: CDR1 LNHDA and CDR2 SQIVND (reference sequence). The CDR3 bases are TGTGCCAGTAGGGCCGGGGCCAGGTTGGATCGGCCTCAGCATTTT. Protein product: CASRAGARLDRPQHF.